This T cell receptor (beta chain) was recorded in a study of T cells in Graves' hyperthyroidism and ophthalmopathy. The hyperthyroidism patients had all been newly diagnosed, and their disease duration was under 2 months. Their ages ranged from 18 to 65 years. TCR beta CDR3 sequences were amplified from RNA transcripts. With the HTBI primer set, the TCR CDR3 went through a first round of RT-PCR. TCRdb ran MiXCR on the multiplex PCR reads and lists one entry per CDR3 protein. Altogether about 420,000 distinct CDR3 sequences are present, approximately 13% being singletons, with the ten largest covering about 5%. V was clipped by 7 bases and J by 4 bases, with 12 bases between them. The CDR3 is made up of 13 amino acids. Germline V lookup: CDR1 MNHEY, CDR2 SMNVEV (reference sequence). This clonotype came up many times. Antigen unknown. Overall study findings and caveats: Clonotypes that were expanded in thyroid above 0.001 mostly appeared in blood too.

The receptor's source is a young woman with Graves' hyperthyroidism. Material for sequencing was blood. The chain recombines TRBV27 with TRBJ2-3, with D uncertain. The CDR3 sequence is CASTEPGADTQYF. The DNA of the CDR3 is TGTGCCAGCACCGAGCCCGGCGCAGATACGCAGTATTTT.